Listed here are 8 T cell receptor beta chains from one sample, sequenced in a study of blood T cells in healthy people across ages. Then a second PCR, running roughly 7 to 11 cycles, was carried out with a sample-barcoded 5' primer and a J-beta primer mix. TCRdb re-called the 5' RACE reads with MiXCR, one entry per CDR3 protein. This table holds roughly 1,700,000 distinct CDR3 sequences, under 30% found once. Sequencing used blood. All receptors derive from a young woman in good health.

This clonotype was detected ten times or more. The chain is built from TRBV12-3 or TRBV12-4 and TRBJ2-5; 10 bases map to TRBD1. V dropped 6 bases and J dropped 3; count of bases not matched to a gene: 7. The CDR3 sequence is 15 residues long. The DNA of the CDR3 is TGTGCCAGCAGACGTGGACAGGGGGGTAAAGAGACCCAGTACTTC. Protein product: CASRRGQGGKETQYF.

J is TRBJ2-1 and V is TRBV7-9; 8 positions match TRBD2. V lost 6 bases to trimming and J lost 5 bases; unmatched junction nucleotides: 6. The length of the CDR3 is 14 residues. Per germline, CDR1 SEHNR and CDR2 FQNEAQ (reference sequence). The CDR3 DNA reads as TGTGCCAGCAGGGATAGCGGGGAGGACAATGAGCAGTTCTTC. It codes for CASRDSGEDNEQFF.

The CDR3 sequence is CASSPGVGNTIYF. For the CDR3, the DNA is TGTGCCAGCAGCCCGGGGGTTGGAAACACCATATATTTT. This chain uses TRBV7-9 with TRBJ1-3; D is perhaps TRBD1 (5 bases). The V gene lost 5 bases and the J gene lost 3 bases, with 8 bases spanning the gap. Germline lookup yields CDR1 SEHNR and CDR2 FQNEAQ (reference sequence). This CDR3 region has 13 residues.

The sample holds a few counts of this clonotype. This chain links TRBV6-1 with TRBJ2-1; tentative D call: TRBD1 (6 bases). Between the trimmed V and J ends, which lost 5 bases and 4 bases, there was a span of 15 bases. In germline, CDR1 is MNHNS, CDR2 SASEGT. The CDR3 contains 15 residues. In DNA form, the CDR3 reads TGTGCCAGCAGTCCCGTCGACAGGACATACAATGAGCAGTTCTTC. Translated, it gives CASSPVDRTYNEQFF.

About this clonotype: This clone may be a read error of a much larger clone one base away. The rearrangement joins TRBV15 to TRBJ2-1; tentatively, D is TRBD2 (7 bases). The CDR3 spans 15 residues. The germline gives CDR1 LNHNV, CDR2 YYDKDF (reference sequence). The CDR3 nucleotides read TGTACCACCAGCAGAGACGGGGGGCCTTACAATGAGCAGTTCTTC. Translated: CTTSRDGGPYNEQFF.

On this clonotype itself: This may stem from a read error, because a much larger clone lies one nucleotide away. The chain uses TRBV11-3 and TRBJ2-7, with 7 bases lining up with TRBD1. This CDR3 is 17 amino acids long. The germline CDR1 and CDR2 sequences are SGHNT and YENEEA. In DNA, the CDR3 is TGTGCCAGCAGCACTAACTCGACGACAGGGTGGCCCTACAAGCAGTACTTC. Translated, it gives CASSTNSTTGWPYKQYF. Full variable domain (missing parts from reference TRBV11-3 and TRBJ2-7): EAGVVQSPRYKIIEKKQPVAFWCNPISGHNTLYWYLQNLGQGPELLIRYENEEAVDDSQLPKDRFSAERLKGVDSTLKIQPAELGDSAVYLCASSTNSTTGWPYKQYFGPGTRLTVT.

This clonotype was counted between two and nine times. This chain joins TRBV24-1 and TRBJ1-1, with a possible D match to TRBD1 (5 bases). This CDR3 spans 16 amino acids. V lost 4 bases to trimming and J lost 8 bases, with 22 bases between them. Germline-derived CDR1 and CDR2 are KGHDR and SFDVKD. The CDR3 here is CATSEALAPTALEAFF. The CDR3 DNA reads as TGTGCCACCAGTGAGGCCCTCGCACCGACAGCCTTAGAAGCTTTCTTT.

Remarks on this clonotype: An end of the junction differs from the germline gene, which may be a read error. The gene calls are TRBV20-1 and TRBJ2-1, with 8 nucleotides matching TRBD2. The DNA end is more similar to TRBJ2-7, so the J call may be wrong. Germline-derived CDR1 and CDR2 are DFQATT and SNEGSKA (reference sequence). The CDR3 extends over 14 amino acids. CDR3 amino acids: CGALRTSSTPEQYF. The CDR3 bases are TGCGGTGCTTTGCGGACTAGCTCTACGCCCGAGCAGTACTTC.